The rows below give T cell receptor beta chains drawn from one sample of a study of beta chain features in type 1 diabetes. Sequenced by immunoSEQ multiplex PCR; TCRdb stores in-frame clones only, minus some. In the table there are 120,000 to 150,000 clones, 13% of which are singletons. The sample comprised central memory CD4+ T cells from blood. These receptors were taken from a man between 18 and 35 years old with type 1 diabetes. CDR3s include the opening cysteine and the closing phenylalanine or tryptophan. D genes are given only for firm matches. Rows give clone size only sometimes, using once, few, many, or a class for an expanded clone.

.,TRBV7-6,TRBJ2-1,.,TGTGCCAGCAGCCCCCTCACGGAGCAGTTCTTC,CASSPLTEQFF
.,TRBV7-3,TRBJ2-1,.,TGTGCCAGCAGCTTGGACAGTACATACGGGAATGAGCAGTTCTTC,CASSLDSTYGNEQFF
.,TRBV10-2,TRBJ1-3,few,TGCGCCAGCAGCAGGGGTAACGGAAACACCATATATTTT,CASSRGNGNTIYF
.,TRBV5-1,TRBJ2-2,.,TGCGCCAGCAGCCTCCCTGGGGAGCTGTTTTTT,CASSLPGELFF
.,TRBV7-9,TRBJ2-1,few,TGTGCCAGCAGCCCCCCGGTTGCGCGAGAGCAGTTCTTC,CASSPPVAREQFF
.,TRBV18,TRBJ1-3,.,TGTGCCAGCTCACCAGAGAACACCATATATTTT,CASSPENTIYF
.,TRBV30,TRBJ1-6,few,TGTGCCTGGAGCCTCGGGGGGGCGAAAACCTATAATTCACCCCTCCACTTT,CAWSLGGAKTYNSPLHF
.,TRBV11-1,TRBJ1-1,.,TGTGCCAGCAGCCCAGGGGCCACGAACACTGAAGCTTTCTTT,CASSPGATNTEAFF
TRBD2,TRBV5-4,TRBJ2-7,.,TGTGCCAGCAGCCCGACGGGAGGTCCCTACGAGCAGTACTTC,CASSPTGGPYEQYF
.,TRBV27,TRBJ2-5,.,TGTGCCAGCAGTTTAAATTCCAGGGAAAAGACCCAGTACTTC,CASSLNSREKTQYF
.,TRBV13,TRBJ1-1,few,TGTGCCAGCAGCTTAGTGTCGGGGGGACGCACTGAAGCTTTCTTT,CASSLVSGGRTEAFF
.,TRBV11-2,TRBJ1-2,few,TGTGCCAGCAGCTTGGGCAGCCATAACTATGGCTACACCTTC,CASSLGSHNYGYTF
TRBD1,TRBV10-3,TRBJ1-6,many,TGTGCCATCAGTGAGTCGCAGGACCCTGGACAGGGAGAATCACCCCTCCACTTT,CAISESQDPGQGESPLHF
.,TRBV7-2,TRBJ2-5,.,TGTGCCAGCAGCCCCAGGGTCCAAGAGACCCAGTACTTC,CASSPRVQETQYF
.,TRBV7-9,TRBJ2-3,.,TGTGCCAGCAGCTTAGTCACGGTTACGCAGTATTTT,CASSLVTVTQYF
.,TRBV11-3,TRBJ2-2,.,TGTGCCAGCAGCACGAGAGCCGGGGAGCTGTTTTTT,CASSTRAGELFF
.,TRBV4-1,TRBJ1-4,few,TGCGCCAGCAGCCCCCTTGGGGAAGGCGATGAAAAACTGTTTTTT,CASSPLGEGDEKLFF
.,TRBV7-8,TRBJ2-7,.,TGTGCCAGCAGCTTAGCAGGAATGGTCTACGAGCAGTACTTC,CASSLAGMVYEQYF
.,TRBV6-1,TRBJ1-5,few,TGTGCCAGCAGTGAAGCAACTCAGCCCCAGCATTTT,CASSEATQPQHF
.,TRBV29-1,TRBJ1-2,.,TGCAGCGTTGGAGGGAAGGAAGGCTACACCTTC,CSVGGKEGYTF
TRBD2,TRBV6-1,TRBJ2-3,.,TGTGCCAGCAGTGAAGGGGCGGGGGGAAGCACAGATACGCAGTATTTT,CASSEGAGGSTDTQYF
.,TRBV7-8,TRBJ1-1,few,TGTGCCAGCAACCTCTTTCCGGGTATCACTGAAGCTTTCTTT,CASNLFPGITEAFF
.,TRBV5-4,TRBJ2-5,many,TGTGCCAGCAGCTTGAGGGCTCCAGAGACCCAGTACTTC,CASSLRAPETQYF
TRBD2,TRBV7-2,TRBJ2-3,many,TGTGCCAGCAGCTTCAGGCTCGGGGGGACAGATACGCAGTATTTT,CASSFRLGGTDTQYF